This T cell receptor beta chain was profiled in a study of cytomegalovirus exposure and HLA in healthy donors. Study-wide background: In an earlier analysis, around 120 million unique TCR beta sequences were found from about 179 million T cells.

The CDR3 is made up of 14 amino acids. V was pared by 5 bases and J by 3 bases, with 6 bases of the junction left unmatched. Per the germline V gene, CDR1 is SGHRS and CDR2 is YFSETQ. General study results and limits: Three CMV-associated chains proved CMV antigen-specific in vitro. A later examination showed that TCR association rates differed by HLA locus, with DRB1 most and HLA-C fewest. Researchers catalogued approximately 170 TCR beta chains as cytomegalovirus-associated.

This clone was seen a few times. As yet, its antigen is unknown. Vbeta (60) and Jbeta (13) primers were used in the PCR. Data came from immunoSEQ multiplex PCR; TCRdb stores just in-frame clones and leaves some out. The sample yields over 150,000 clones, 79% seen once. V usage is TRBV5-1 and J usage is TRBJ2-3; 7 positions match TRBD2. The specimen was PBMCs. The sequence was collected from a man aged 35 to 55 in good health and CMV-seronegative. Here the CDR3 reads CASRDWGGTDTQYF. CDR3 sequence (DNA): TGCGCCAGCAGGGACTGGGGAGGGACAGATACGCAGTATTTT.